A selection of T cell receptor beta chains follows, all from one sample in a study of OX40 agonist ivuxolimab in advanced cancers. Assay used: immunoSEQ multiplex PCR; TCRdb lists only in-frame clones, some missing. Of about 32,000 clones listed, less than 90% were seen once; the top ten hold 15% to 20%. This specimen was CD4+ or CD8+ T cells sorted from blood, taken in a trial of the OX40 agonist ivuxolimab. The receptors here all came from an adult with an advanced solid tumor such as melanoma, head and neck, liver or kidney cancer. CDR3s include the opening cysteine and the closing phenylalanine or tryptophan. D genes are given only for firm matches. Clone sizes are given selectively: once, few, many, or a class where the clone is expanded.

D gene: TRBD2
clone size: .
J gene: TRBJ2-1
V gene: TRBV11-2
CDR3 DNA: TGTGCCAGCAGCTCTGCCCTCTGGTCTAGCGGGAGGTCCGGTGAGCAGTTCTTC
CDR3 protein: CASSSALWSSGRSGEQFF

D gene: TRBD2
clone size: .
J gene: TRBJ2-1
V gene: TRBV6-1
CDR3 DNA: TGTGCCAGCCAACTAGCGGGGGGGTGGAATGAGCAGTTCTTC
CDR3 protein: CASQLAGGWNEQFF

D gene: .
clone size: .
J gene: TRBJ2-7
V gene: TRBV7-9
CDR3 DNA: TGTGCCAGCAGCTTAGACAGGGAAGCCTACGAGCAGTACTTC
CDR3 protein: CASSLDREAYEQYF

D gene: TRBD1
clone size: .
J gene: TRBJ1-2
V gene: TRBV6-5
CDR3 DNA: TGTGCCAGCAGTAAAACGGGACAGGGGTACTATGGCTACACCTTC
CDR3 protein: CASSKTGQGYYGYTF

D gene: .
clone size: .
J gene: TRBJ2-3
V gene: TRBV15
CDR3 DNA: TGTGCCACCAGCAGAGATTACCAGGGACTTACAGATACGCAGTATTTT
CDR3 protein: CATSRDYQGLTDTQYF

D gene: TRBD2
clone size: .
J gene: TRBJ2-3
V gene: TRBV5-4
CDR3 DNA: TGTGCCAGCAGCCCACCGGGGGGTACAGATACGCAGTATTTT
CDR3 protein: CASSPPGGTDTQYF

D gene: .
clone size: .
J gene: TRBJ1-6
V gene: TRBV9
CDR3 DNA: TGTGCCAGCAGCGCCACAGGGCTCCTATATAATTCACCCCTCCACTTT
CDR3 protein: CASSATGLLYNSPLHF

D gene: .
clone size: .
J gene: TRBJ2-3
V gene: TRBV9
CDR3 DNA: TGTGCCAGCAGGGGGACAGATACGCAGTATTTT
CDR3 protein: CASRGTDTQYF

D gene: .
clone size: .
J gene: TRBJ2-2
V gene: TRBV19
CDR3 DNA: TGTGCCAGTCGGCCGGTAGAGGGCCCCGGGGAGCTGTTTTTT
CDR3 protein: CASRPVEGPGELFF

D gene: TRBD1
clone size: .
J gene: TRBJ1-1
V gene: TRBV5-6
CDR3 DNA: TGTGCCAGCAGCTCCGGGACAGGGGGCACTGAAGCTTTCTTT
CDR3 protein: CASSSGTGGTEAFF

D gene: .
clone size: .
J gene: TRBJ2-5
V gene: TRBV28
CDR3 DNA: TGTGCCAGCAGTTTTACAGGGAAACGTCAAGAGACCCAGTACTTC
CDR3 protein: CASSFTGKRQETQYF

D gene: .
clone size: .
J gene: TRBJ2-2
V gene: TRBV27
CDR3 DNA: TGTGCCAGCAGGTCCGCTATTAGGGGGGGCGCGAACACCGGGGAGCTGTTTTTT
CDR3 protein: CASRSAIRGGANTGELFF

D gene: TRBD1
clone size: .
J gene: TRBJ2-1
V gene: TRBV29-1
CDR3 DNA: TGCAGGGCCGGGACAGGGTTTAATGAGCAGTTCTTC
CDR3 protein: CRAGTGFNEQFF

D gene: TRBD1
clone size: few
J gene: TRBJ2-6
V gene: TRBV6-5
CDR3 DNA: TGTGCCAGCAGTCTGACAGGGACCGGGGCCAACGTCCTGACTTTC
CDR3 protein: CASSLTGTGANVLTF

D gene: TRBD1
clone size: .
J gene: TRBJ2-7
V gene: TRBV6-1
CDR3 DNA: TGTGCCAGCAAAGGGACAGGGGAGGTCTACGAGCAGTACTTC
CDR3 protein: CASKGTGEVYEQYF

D gene: .
clone size: .
J gene: TRBJ1-5
V gene: TRBV7-7
CDR3 DNA: TGTGCCAGCACCCCTTTGGGGCTGGGAAAACAGCCCCAGCATTTT
CDR3 protein: CASTPLGLGKQPQHF

D gene: .
clone size: .
J gene: TRBJ1-1
V gene: TRBV21-1
CDR3 DNA: TGTGCCAGCAGCAAAGAGCTAGGGACAGGGAACACTGAAGCTTTCTTT
CDR3 protein: CASSKELGTGNTEAFF

D gene: TRBD1
clone size: .
J gene: TRBJ2-7
V gene: TRBV27
CDR3 DNA: TGTGCCAGCAGTTCCTGGGACAGGACCTACGAGCAGTACTTC
CDR3 protein: CASSSWDRTYEQYF

D gene: .
clone size: .
J gene: TRBJ1-1
V gene: TRBV27
CDR3 DNA: TGTGCCAGCAGTCCCCGGGCCCGGACCATGAACACTGAAGCTTTCTTT
CDR3 protein: CASSPRARTMNTEAFF

D gene: .
clone size: .
J gene: TRBJ1-5
V gene: TRBV6-6
CDR3 DNA: TGTGCCAGCAGTAACTTGAGGGGTAACGATCAGCCCCAGCATTTT
CDR3 protein: CASSNLRGNDQPQHF

D gene: TRBD1
clone size: .
J gene: TRBJ1-2
V gene: TRBV2
CDR3 DNA: TGTGCCAGCAGTGAGGCAGGGGGCTATGGCTACACCTTC
CDR3 protein: CASSEAGGYGYTF

D gene: .
clone size: once
J gene: TRBJ1-5
V gene: TRBV30
CDR3 DNA: TGTGCCTGGAGTGTAGGGCGCAATCAGCCCCAGCATTTT
CDR3 protein: CAWSVGRNQPQHF

D gene: .
clone size: .
J gene: TRBJ2-5
V gene: TRBV6-6
CDR3 DNA: TGTGCCAGCAGTTACTCGCCAGGAGAGACCCAGTACTTC
CDR3 protein: CASSYSPGETQYF

D gene: TRBD2
clone size: .
J gene: TRBJ2-7
V gene: TRBV7-6
CDR3 DNA: TGTGCCAGCAGCCAAAGTGCTGGCGGGAGCTCCTACGAGCAGTACTTC
CDR3 protein: CASSQSAGGSSYEQYF

D gene: TRBD1
clone size: .
J gene: TRBJ1-4
V gene: TRBV27
CDR3 DNA: TGTGCCAGCAGTCCTCTCCTGACAGGGGGGGCGGAAAAACTGTTTTTT
CDR3 protein: CASSPLLTGGAEKLFF

D gene: TRBD1
clone size: .
J gene: TRBJ1-5
V gene: TRBV5-6
CDR3 DNA: TGTGCCAGCAGCTGGGGGACAGGGTCGAGTCAGCCCCAGCATTTT
CDR3 protein: CASSWGTGSSQPQHF

D gene: .
clone size: .
J gene: TRBJ2-7
V gene: TRBV7-9
CDR3 DNA: TGTGCCAGCAGCCCTGAAACAGGTCCCTACGAGCAGTACTTC
CDR3 protein: CASSPETGPYEQYF

D gene: TRBD2
clone size: .
J gene: TRBJ2-1
V gene: TRBV5-4
CDR3 DNA: TGTGCCAGCAGCTCGTCCGGGACTAGCGGGGTAATGGGGCAGTTCTTC
CDR3 protein: CASSSSGTSGVMGQFF

D gene: TRBD1
clone size: .
J gene: TRBJ2-5
V gene: TRBV5-6
CDR3 DNA: TGTGCCAGCAGCGAAGGGGGGCCAGGGGGCGCAGAGACCCAGTACTTC
CDR3 protein: CASSEGGPGGAETQYF

D gene: TRBD2
clone size: few
J gene: TRBJ2-7
V gene: TRBV4-1
CDR3 DNA: TGCGCCAGCAGCCTCCGACTAGCGGGGACGACCTACGAGCAGTACTTC
CDR3 protein: CASSLRLAGTTYEQYF

D gene: .
clone size: .
J gene: TRBJ2-7
V gene: TRBV27
CDR3 DNA: TGTGCCAGCAGTCTAGGGGGACTCTACGAGGGCTACGAGCAGTACTTC
CDR3 protein: CASSLGGLYEGYEQYF

D gene: TRBD1
clone size: .
J gene: TRBJ2-7
V gene: TRBV2
CDR3 DNA: TGTGCCAGCTTGACAGGGACCTACGAGCAGTACTTC
CDR3 protein: CASLTGTYEQYF

D gene: TRBD2
clone size: .
J gene: TRBJ2-7
V gene: TRBV27
CDR3 DNA: TGTGCCAGCAGTGTTGGGGGGGTCAGCTCCTACGAGCAGTACTTC
CDR3 protein: CASSVGGVSSYEQYF

D gene: TRBD2
clone size: few
J gene: TRBJ2-7
V gene: TRBV2
CDR3 DNA: TGTGCCAGCAGTGAAAGCGGGAACAGCTACGAGCAGTACTTC
CDR3 protein: CASSESGNSYEQYF

D gene: .
clone size: .
J gene: TRBJ2-1
V gene: TRBV11-2
CDR3 DNA: TGTGCCAGCAGCTTGGGGGGAGGACTCGAGACCTCCTACAATGAGCAGTTCTTC
CDR3 protein: CASSLGGGLETSYNEQFF

D gene: TRBD1
clone size: .
J gene: TRBJ1-4
V gene: TRBV5-6
CDR3 DNA: TGTGCCAGCAGCTTGGGGACAGGCGCAACTAATGAAAAACTGTTTTTT
CDR3 protein: CASSLGTGATNEKLFF

D gene: .
clone size: .
J gene: TRBJ2-3
V gene: TRBV9
CDR3 DNA: TGTGCCAGCAGCGTAGAAAAGCTCAGCACAGATACGCAGTATTTT
CDR3 protein: CASSVEKLSTDTQYF

D gene: TRBD1
clone size: medium-sized
J gene: TRBJ2-7
V gene: TRBV19
CDR3 DNA: TGTGCCAGTAGTATGGGGACAGCTTCCTACGAGCAGTACTTC
CDR3 protein: CASSMGTASYEQYF

D gene: .
clone size: once
J gene: TRBJ2-7
V gene: TRBV5-1
CDR3 DNA: TGCGCCAGCAGCTCGGGATTATCCAGGGACGAGCAGTACTTC
CDR3 protein: CASSSGLSRDEQYF

D gene: .
clone size: once
J gene: TRBJ1-1
V gene: TRBV30
CDR3 DNA: TGTGCCTGGAGGGGGTGGAGGAACACTGAAGCTTTCTTT
CDR3 protein: CAWRGWRNTEAFF

D gene: TRBD1
clone size: .
J gene: TRBJ1-1
V gene: TRBV5-1
CDR3 DNA: TGCGCCAGCAGCGCCCGGACAGGGATGAACACTGAAGCTTTCTTT
CDR3 protein: CASSARTGMNTEAFF

D gene: .
clone size: .
J gene: TRBJ2-5
V gene: TRBV5-1
CDR3 DNA: TGCGCCAGCAGCTTGAGGGGGGCCGGAGAGACCCAGTACTTC
CDR3 protein: CASSLRGAGETQYF

D gene: .
clone size: .
J gene: TRBJ2-7
V gene: TRBV9
CDR3 DNA: TGTGCCAGCAGCGTAGGCGGGGCGTTTTCCTACGAGCAGTACTTC
CDR3 protein: CASSVGGAFSYEQYF

D gene: TRBD1
clone size: .
J gene: TRBJ1-2
V gene: TRBV10-3
CDR3 DNA: TGTGCCATCAGGGGACAGGACAACTATGGCTACACCTTC
CDR3 protein: CAIRGQDNYGYTF

D gene: .
clone size: .
J gene: TRBJ2-7
V gene: TRBV2
CDR3 DNA: TGTGCCAGCAGTGACACAAGCTACGAGCAGTACTTC
CDR3 protein: CASSDTSYEQYF

D gene: .
clone size: .
J gene: TRBJ2-7
V gene: TRBV6-5
CDR3 DNA: TGTGCCAGCAGAATCGGGATTTCCTACGAGCAGTACTTC
CDR3 protein: CASRIGISYEQYF

D gene: TRBD2
clone size: .
J gene: TRBJ2-7
V gene: TRBV4-1
CDR3 DNA: TGCGCCAGCAGCCAACTCTGGGGGGGTAGCTCCTACGAGCAGTACTTC
CDR3 protein: CASSQLWGGSSYEQYF

D gene: .
clone size: .
J gene: TRBJ2-1
V gene: TRBV29-1
CDR3 DNA: TGCAGCGTTGAACCTCTAGACCACAATGAGCAGTTCTTC
CDR3 protein: CSVEPLDHNEQFF

D gene: .
clone size: .
J gene: TRBJ2-7
V gene: TRBV7-9
CDR3 DNA: TGTGCCAGCAGCCCCGCACCGGGACTCTCCTACGAGCAGTACTTC
CDR3 protein: CASSPAPGLSYEQYF

D gene: .
clone size: .
J gene: TRBJ1-2
V gene: TRBV21-1
CDR3 DNA: TGTGCCAGCAGCCAGGCCGGGACTCTAATTGATGGCTACACCTTC
CDR3 protein: CASSQAGTLIDGYTF

D gene: .
clone size: .
J gene: TRBJ2-1
V gene: TRBV28
CDR3 DNA: TGTGCCAGCAGCCCCCGGGGGCTGTACAATGAGCAGTTCTTC
CDR3 protein: CASSPRGLYNEQFF

D gene: .
clone size: .
J gene: TRBJ2-2
V gene: TRBV6-5
CDR3 DNA: TGTGCCAGCAGTTACTCTACCGGGGAGCTGTTTTTT
CDR3 protein: CASSYSTGELFF

D gene: .
clone size: .
J gene: TRBJ2-3
V gene: TRBV27
CDR3 DNA: TGTGCCAGCAGTTCCCCCCCAGATACGCAGTATTTT
CDR3 protein: CASSSPPDTQYF

D gene: .
clone size: .
J gene: TRBJ1-3
V gene: TRBV7-2
CDR3 DNA: TGTGCCAGCAGCCCAGAGAGCTCTGGAAACACCATATATTTT
CDR3 protein: CASSPESSGNTIYF

D gene: TRBD2
clone size: once
J gene: TRBJ2-1
V gene: TRBV7-3
CDR3 DNA: TGTGCCAGCAGTCCCGGGACTAGCGGGGCCAATGAGCAGTTCTTC
CDR3 protein: CASSPGTSGANEQFF

D gene: TRBD1
clone size: once
J gene: TRBJ1-2
V gene: TRBV11-1
CDR3 DNA: TGTGCCAGCAGCTCATTCGGACAGGCCTCCGGAACCTTC
CDR3 protein: CASSSFGQASGTF